This T cell receptor (beta chain) was documented in a study of T cells in women clearing cervical HPV infection. The study's findings and limits: A classifier using richness and V gene abundances reached an AUC of around 0.81.

Turning to this clone: Its antigen is unknown. The read halts 3 residues ahead of the CDR3 end, with the missing end drawn from the germline J gene.

From germline, CDR1 is MGHRA and CDR2 YSYEKL. Germline trimming cut 0 bases from V and 2 bases from J; bases unmatched to any gene: 6. CDR3 length: 16 residues. Produced via immunoSEQ multiplex PCR; TCRdb's table is partial and in-frame only. This repertoire comprises approximately 30,000 clones; its ten largest clones make up about 1.6%. This receptor was identified in a woman between 18 and 70 years old with a cervical HPV16 infection that either progressed to CIN3+ or cleared (not recorded which). The chain links TRBV4-1 to TRBJ2-7; 8 bases line up with TRBD1. Specimen: blood buffy coat. This chain's CDR3 is CASSQDRTGMAYEQYF. CDR3 DNA, as far as it was read: TGCGCCAGCAGCCAAGATCGGACAGGGATGGCCTACGAG.